This T cell receptor (beta chain) derives from a study of metastatic and nonmetastatic thyroid tumors. The V end lost 7 bases, the J end lost 8 bases, and 11 bases lay between the germline ends. The CDR3 length is 11 residues. Germline-derived CDR1 and CDR2 are MDHEN and SYDVKM. Prior to thyroid surgery, none of the patients had received any treatment. TCRdb reanalyzed the PCR reads with MiXCR. The repertoire holds some 8,800 clones, with roughly two fifths as singletons. Details on this clone: This may come from a read error, since a much larger clone is one base off.

The genes are TRBV28 and TRBJ1-2; D not resolved. This TCR was sampled from a male donor with papillary thyroid cancer or a benign thyroid nodule (not recorded which). Some clones in this sample may be carry-over from other donors' samples. Material: tumor tissue. CDR3 protein: CASMFGWGYTF. The CDR3 region has the DNA TGTGCCAGCATGTTCGGGTGGGGCTACACCTTC.